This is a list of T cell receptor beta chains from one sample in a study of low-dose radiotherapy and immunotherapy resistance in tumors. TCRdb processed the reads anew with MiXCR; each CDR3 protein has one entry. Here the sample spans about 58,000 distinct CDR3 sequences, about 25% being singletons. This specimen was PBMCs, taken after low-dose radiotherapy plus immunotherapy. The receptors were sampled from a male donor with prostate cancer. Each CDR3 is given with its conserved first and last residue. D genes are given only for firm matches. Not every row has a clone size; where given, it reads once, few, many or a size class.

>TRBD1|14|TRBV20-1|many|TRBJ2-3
TGCAGTGCGCCTATACAGGGGCGGACAGATACGCAGTATTTT
CSAPIQGRTDTQYF
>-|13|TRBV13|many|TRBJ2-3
TGTGCCAGCAGCTTAGATCCACAGGGTTCGCAGTATTTT
CASSLDPQGSQYF
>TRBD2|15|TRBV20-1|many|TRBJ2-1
TGCAGTGCTAGACAAATAGCGGGTTACTACAATGAGCAGTTCTTC
CSARQIAGYYNEQFF
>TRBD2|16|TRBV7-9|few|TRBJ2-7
TGTGCCAGCAGCCCCTTTCGGGAGGACGTCCACTACGAGCAGTACTTC
CASSPFREDVHYEQYF
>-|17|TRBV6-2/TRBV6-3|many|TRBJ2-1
TGTGCCAGCAGTTACGTCGGGGTTAGCTTTGGTGGCGGGGAGCTGTTCTTC
CASSYVGVSFGGGELFF
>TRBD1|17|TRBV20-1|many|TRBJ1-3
TGCAGTGCCCAGGACAGGGAGGCTAGATCCTCTGGAAACACCATATATTTT
CSAQDREARSSGNTIYF
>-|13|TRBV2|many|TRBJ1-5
TGTGCCAGCAGACGGGACGGCGGACAGCCCCAGCATTTT
CASRRDGGQPQHF
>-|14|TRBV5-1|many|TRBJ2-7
TGCGCCAGCAGCCCGACGGCAGGGCTGGACGAGCAGTACTTC
CASSPTAGLDEQYF
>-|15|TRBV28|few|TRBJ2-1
TGTGCCAGCAGTCCCCGGGAGCTTATTTACAATGAGCAGTTCTTC
CASSPRELIYNEQFF
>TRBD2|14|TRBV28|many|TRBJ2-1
TGTGCCAGCAGCAGCGGGAGTGTTTTTATGGAGCAGTTCTTC
CASSSGSVFMEQFF
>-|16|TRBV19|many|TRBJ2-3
TGTGCCAGTAGTGTATCCTCGACAGTAAGCACAGATACGCAGTATTTT
CASSVSSTVSTDTQYF
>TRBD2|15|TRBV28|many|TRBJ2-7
TGTGCCAGCAGTGGGTCCGGGACTAGCGTCTACGAGCAGTACTTC
CASSGSGTSVYEQYF
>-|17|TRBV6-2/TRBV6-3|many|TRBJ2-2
TGTGCCAGCAGACCTTTCGGCGGGGCCTTCAACACCGGGGAGCTGTTTTTT
CASRPFGGAFNTGELFF
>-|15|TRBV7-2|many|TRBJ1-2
TGTGCCAGCAGCTTAGACGCGGGGCTGGTCTATGGCTACACCTTC
CASSLDAGLVYGYTF
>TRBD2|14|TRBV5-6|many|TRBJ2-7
TGTGCCAGCAGCTTCGGGGGGGTTACCTACGAGCAGTACTTC
CASSFGGVTYEQYF
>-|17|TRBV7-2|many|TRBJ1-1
TGTGCCAGCAGCGCCGTTGGGACAAGGTCCAGGAACACTGAAGCTTTCTTT
CASSAVGTRSRNTEAFF
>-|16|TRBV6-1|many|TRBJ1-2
TGTGCCAGCAGTGAAGCGGTACAGGGTAAAGGCTATGGCTACACCTTC
CASSEAVQGKGYGYTF
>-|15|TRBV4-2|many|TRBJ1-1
TGTGCCAGCAGCCAAGATCTGACAGGGAACACTGAAGCTTTCTTT
CASSQDLTGNTEAFF
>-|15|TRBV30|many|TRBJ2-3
TGTGCCTGGATAAGGGCGGGGTTGTTCACAGATACGCAGTATTTT
CAWIRAGLFTDTQYF
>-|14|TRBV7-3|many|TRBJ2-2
TGTGCCAGCAGCCCCCAAGTGAGAACCGGGGAGCTGTTTTTT
CASSPQVRTGELFF
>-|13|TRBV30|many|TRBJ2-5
TGTGCCTGGACTCGGCAGGTACAAGAGACCCAGTACTTC
CAWTRQVQETQYF
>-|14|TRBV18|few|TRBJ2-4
TGTGCCAGCTCACCACCACCTAACGGACGTATTCAGTACTTC
CASSPPPNGRIQYF
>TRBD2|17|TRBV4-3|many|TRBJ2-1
TGCGCCAGCAGCCAAGCTTTCTCAACTAGCGGGGGGAATGAGCAGTTCTTC
CASSQAFSTSGGNEQFF
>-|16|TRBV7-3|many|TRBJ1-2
TGTGCCAGCAGCTTAACCCCTCGAGTTGGGGTGGACGGCTACACCTTC
CASSLTPRVGVDGYTF
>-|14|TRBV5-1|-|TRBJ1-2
TGCGCCAGCAGCTCCTCCCCCGGCGCCTATGGCTACACCTTC
CASSSSPGAYGYTF
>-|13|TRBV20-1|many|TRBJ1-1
TGCAGGTGCGATCCGGGGAGTAACACTGAAGCTTTCTTT
CRCDPGSNTEAFF
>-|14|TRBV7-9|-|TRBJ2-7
TGTGCCAGCAGCTTATATCCACAAACCTACGAGCAGTACTTC
CASSLYPQTYEQYF
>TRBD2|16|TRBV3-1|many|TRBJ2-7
TGTGCCAGCAGCCATTCATCTAGCGGGGGGGCCGGCGAGCAGTACTTC
CASSHSSSGGAGEQYF
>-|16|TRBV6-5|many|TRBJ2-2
TGTGCCAGCAGGCGAGGTTGGGACGGGAACACCGGGGAGCTGTTTTTT
CASRRGWDGNTGELFF
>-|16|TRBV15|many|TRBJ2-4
TGTGCCACCAGCAGCCCCGGACAACCAGCCAAAAACATTCAGTACTTC
CATSSPGQPAKNIQYF
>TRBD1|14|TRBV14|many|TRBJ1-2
TGCGCCAGCAGCCAAGTGACAGGGGGCTATGGCTACACCTTC
CASSQVTGGYGYTF
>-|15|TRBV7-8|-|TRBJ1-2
TGTGCCAGCACCCCGAGGGATTCCCAGCGGAATGGCTACACCTTC
CASTPRDSQRNGYTF
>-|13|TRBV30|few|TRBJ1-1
TGTGCCTGGAGTGAAAGACAGGACACTGAAGCTTTCTTT
CAWSERQDTEAFF
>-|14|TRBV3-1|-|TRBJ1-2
TGTGCCAGCAGCCAAGGTGGGACCGTCCACGGCTACACCTTC
CASSQGGTVHGYTF